Below, 17 T cell receptor beta chains from the same sample are listed, as sequenced in a study of cytomegalovirus exposure and HLA in healthy donors. With 60 Vbeta and 13 Jbeta primers, the PCR was carried out. The repertoire was sequenced with immunoSEQ multiplex PCR; TCRdb's copy has only in-frame clones and lacks some. Of 150,000 to 200,000 clones listed, over 70% are singletons. The sequenced sample consisted of PBMCs. These receptors came from a man aged 30-40 years in good health and CMV-seropositive.

The chain employs TRBV6-1 and TRBJ2-2; 8 bases agree with TRBD1. The germline gives CDR1 MNHNS, CDR2 SASEGT. The CDR3 contains 15 residues. The J segment lost 4 bases and the V segment lost 4 bases, leaving 5 bases of the junction unmatched. This CDR3 is CASSADRGGTGELFF. The CDR3, as DNA: TGTGCCAGCAGTGCCGACAGGGGTGGCACCGGGGAGCTGTTTTTT.

This chain connects TRBV9 to TRBJ1-6; no firm D call. CDR1 and CDR2 from the germline V gene are SGDLS and YYNGEE. The CDR3 covers 15 residues. The V end lost 0 bases, the J end lost 6 bases, and 10 bases lay between the germline ends. The CDR3 reads CASSVGQGRNSPLHF. CDR3 DNA sequence: TGTGCCAGCAGCGTAGGACAAGGCCGTAATTCACCCCTCCACTTT. Looking up the rest from reference TRBV9 and TRBJ1-6 gives the full variable domain: DSGVTQTPKHLITATGQRVTLRCSPRSGDLSVYWYQQSLDQGLQFLIQYYNGEERAKGNILERFSAQQFPDLHSELNLSSLELGDSALYFCASSVGQGRNSPLHFGNGTRLTVT.

V usage is TRBV19 and J usage is TRBJ1-2; 9 bases align to TRBD1. Germline V gene sequence: CDR1 LNHDA, CDR2 SQIVND (reference sequence). The CDR3 spans 14 residues. With 4 bases clipped from V and 7 bases from J, the junction kept 7 bases outside the gene matches. The CDR3 reads CASSTQGASGGYTF. CDR3 bases: TGTGCCAGTAGTACACAGGGGGCATCGGGTGGCTACACCTTC.

The chain employs TRBV5-1 and TRBJ2-5; a weak D match, TRBD1 (6 bases). The CDR3 is 15 residues long. Germline V gene sequence: CDR1 SGHRS, CDR2 YFSETQ. The V end was cut by 0 bases, the J end by 2 bases, with 11 bases between. The DNA for the CDR3 is TGCGCCAGCAGCTTGGAGTCAGGGGTGCAAGAGACCCAGTACTTC. It is translated as CASSLESGVQETQYF.

The chain combines TRBV4-1 with TRBJ2-7, with 7 bases matching TRBD1. Germline-derived CDR1 and CDR2 are MGHRA and YSYEKL. The CDR3 is 15 amino acids. With 1 base clipped from V and 6 bases from J, the junction kept 9 bases outside the gene matches. The CDR3 coding sequence is TGCGCCAGCAGCCAAGTCGCGACAGGGCTTTTCGAGCAGTACTTC. It codes for CASSQVATGLFEQYF.

The chain carries TRBV27 and TRBJ2-5; 14 bases are a match to TRBD2. The CDR3 extends over 13 amino acids. From germline, CDR1 is MNHEY and CDR2 SMNVEV (reference sequence). The J segment lost 9 bases and the V segment lost 6 bases, leaving 3 bases of the junction unmatched. Written as DNA, the CDR3 is TGTGCCAGCAGGGGGACTAGCGGGAGTTCCCAGTACTTC. Amino acids: CASRGTSGSSQYF.

On this clone: This is likely a read error, given that the CDR3 carries no conserved phenylalanine or tryptophan at its end. Because the CDR3's place on the DNA is in doubt, the DNA is left out and the CDR3 is given as listed by TCRdb. The V call is TRBV6-4, the J call TRBJ2-7; TRBD2, the D gene given by the table, was not confirmed from the DNA. Germline CDR1 is MRHNA and CDR2 is SNTAGT. The CDR3 length equals 10 residues, ends included. The CDR3 spells CASSENREGS.

V usage is TRBV11-2 and J usage is TRBJ2-7, with TRBD1 matching over 8 bases. V was clipped by 5 bases and J by 0 bases; unmatched bases: 9. From germline, CDR1 is SGHAT and CDR2 FQNNGV. The CDR3 consists of 16 residues. CDR3 nucleotides: TGTGCCAGCAGCCGCAGGGGACAGGACCTCTCCTACGAGCAGTACTTC. It codes for CASSRRGQDLSYEQYF.

V is TRBV6-1 and J is TRBJ2-5; D is perhaps TRBD1 (6 bases). The CDR3 has 13 amino acids. CDR1 and CDR2 from the germline V gene are MNHNS and SASEGT. The V and J ends lost 6 bases and 1 base respectively, with 9 bases between them. The CDR3 sequence: CASRDSSQETQYF. CDR3 sequence (DNA): TGTGCCAGCAGGGACAGTAGCCAAGAGACCCAGTACTTC.

The chain combines TRBV5-8 with TRBJ2-3, with 8 positions matching TRBD1. The CDR3 extends over 18 amino acids. V was clipped by 0 bases and J by 3 bases; unmatched bases: 12. Germline lookup yields CDR1 SGHTS and CDR2 YDEGEE. CDR3 sequence: CASSLAQSDRDGTDTQYF. The CDR3 DNA sequence: TGTGCCAGCAGCTTGGCCCAATCGGACAGGGATGGGACAGATACGCAGTATTTT.

This clone has just a few counts. The rearrangement links TRBV4-2 to TRBJ1-4, with D unclear. Trimming removed 0 bases at V and 0 bases at J, with 2 bases between. The germline gives CDR1 LGHNA, CDR2 YNFKEQ. The CDR3 covers 14 residues. The CDR3 protein is CASSQDATNEKLFF. The CDR3 DNA sequence: TGTGCCAGCAGCCAAGACGCAACTAATGAAAAACTGTTTTTT.

The gene calls are TRBV9 and TRBJ1-6; D is possibly TRBD1 (6 bases). CDR1 and CDR2 (germline): SGDLS, YYNGEE. This CDR3 is 14 amino acids long. Deletions cut 5 bases from V and 5 bases from J, with 11 bases between. The CDR3 nucleotides are TGTGCCAGCAGAGAGGGACACGATAATTCACCCCTCCACTTT. It yields the protein CASREGHDNSPLHF.

The chain uses TRBV2 and TRBJ2-5; weak D call: TRBD2 (6 bases). Trimming removed 6 bases from V and 1 base from J, with 12 bases in between. CDR1 SNHLY and CDR2 FYNNEI come from the germline V gene. CDR3 length: 14 amino acids. DNA of the CDR3: TGTGCCAGCAGAACGGGACTCACCCAAGAGACCCAGTACTTC. It is translated as CASRTGLTQETQYF.

The chain carries TRBV7-8 and TRBJ2-2; 10 bases are shared with TRBD1. The ends lost 5 bases at V and 4 bases at J; junction bases unmatched: 7. Germline V gene sequence: CDR1 SGHVS, CDR2 FQNEAQ. CDR3 length: 16 amino acids. The CDR3 nucleotides read TGTGCCAGCAGCAAGAGACAGGGGGCTGGCACCGGGGAGCTGTTTTTT. Amino acids: CASSKRQGAGTGELFF.

The chain uses TRBV11-3 and TRBJ2-5, with D perhaps TRBD1 (6 bases). The germline V and J ends were trimmed by 4 bases and 3 bases, with 12 bases remaining between them. Per germline, CDR1 SGHNT and CDR2 YENEEA. This CDR3 is built from 14 residues. CDR3 in amino acids: CASSSQGPKETQYF. CDR3 nucleotide sequence: TGTGCCAGCAGCTCTCAGGGGCCGAAAGAGACCCAGTACTTC.

The chain has TRBV5-1 and TRBJ1-6; TRBD1 is a possible D gene (5 bases). The CDR3 consists of 13 residues. Trimming left V 7 bases short and J 6 bases short, with 11 bases between. CDR1 SGHRS and CDR2 YFSETQ come from the germline V gene. The CDR3 DNA reads TGCGCCAGCGCGACAGTCCTTAATTCACCCCTCCACTTT. Its translation: CASATVLNSPLHF. The full variable domain, with the rest looked up from reference TRBV5-1 and TRBJ1-6, is KAGVTQTPRYLIKTRGQQVTLSCSPISGHRSVSWYQQTPGQGLQFLFEYFSETQRNKGNFPGRFSGRQFSNSRSEMNVSTLELGDSALYLCASATVLNSPLHFGNGTRLTVT.

This chain links TRBV7-8 with TRBJ2-3, with a possible D match to TRBD2 (6 bases). V was pared by 5 bases and J by 4 bases, with 13 bases between. The CDR3 covers 14 residues. Germline CDR1 SGHVS, CDR2 FQNEAQ. As DNA, the CDR3 is TGTGCCAGCAGCCTCGGGACTGCCTCAGATACGCAGTATTTT. Amino acids: CASSLGTASDTQYF.